These T cell receptor beta chains were read from a single sample in a study of cytomegalovirus exposure and HLA in healthy donors. The method was immunoSEQ multiplex PCR; TCRdb's version includes in-frame clones alone and lacks a portion of them. This sample has about 140,000 clones, with roughly 78% found just once. The sequenced sample consisted of PBMCs. Source of these receptors: a man aged 25-45 years in good health. CDR3s include the opening cysteine and the closing phenylalanine or tryptophan. The D gene is left open where the match is weak. Only part of the rows carry a size: once, few, many, or a class if the clone is expanded.

abundance: NA; d_gene: NA; v_gene: TRBV15; j_gene: TRBJ1-3; CDR3nt: TGTGCCACCAGCAAACGGAGGGATTTCTCTGGAAACACCATATATTTT; CDR3aa: CATSKRRDFSGNTIYF
abundance: NA; d_gene: NA; v_gene: TRBV11-3; j_gene: TRBJ2-7; CDR3nt: TGTGCCAGCAGCTTAGACAGGGGGGTAAATGAGCAGTACTTC; CDR3aa: CASSLDRGVNEQYF
abundance: NA; d_gene: NA; v_gene: TRBV15; j_gene: TRBJ1-1; CDR3nt: TGTGCCACCAGCAGAGATCGAAGCGCCGAAGCTTTCTTT; CDR3aa: CATSRDRSAEAFF
abundance: NA; d_gene: NA; v_gene: TRBV5-4; j_gene: TRBJ2-5; CDR3nt: TGTGCCAGCAGCTTTTCCCTCCAAGAGACCCAGTACTTC; CDR3aa: CASSFSLQETQYF
abundance: NA; d_gene: TRBD2; v_gene: TRBV7-8; j_gene: TRBJ2-7; CDR3nt: TGTGCCAGCAGCCCCATTGAGCGGGAGGGTACCGGGGAGCAGTACTTC; CDR3aa: CASSPIEREGTGEQYF
abundance: NA; d_gene: NA; v_gene: TRBV5-4; j_gene: TRBJ2-4; CDR3nt: TGTGCCAGCAGCTTGGACTCCCAATCGGACATTCAGTACTTC; CDR3aa: CASSLDSQSDIQYF
abundance: NA; d_gene: TRBD2; v_gene: TRBV6-1; j_gene: TRBJ2-1; CDR3nt: TGTGCCAGCAGTGAGCCCGGGTCGCGCGGGAGGGGCCATGAGCAGTTCTTC; CDR3aa: CASSEPGSRGRGHEQFF
abundance: NA; d_gene: NA; v_gene: TRBV19; j_gene: TRBJ1-3; CDR3nt: TGTGCCAGTAGTATCAGCATGACTTCTGGAAACACCATATATTTT; CDR3aa: CASSISMTSGNTIYF
abundance: once; d_gene: NA; v_gene: TRBV6-5; j_gene: TRBJ2-7; CDR3nt: TGTGCCAGCTCGTGGGCAGGAAACTACGAGCAGTACTTC; CDR3aa: CASSWAGNYEQYF
abundance: NA; d_gene: NA; v_gene: TRBV7-2; j_gene: TRBJ2-3; CDR3nt: TGTGCCAGCAGCCAGATGATGGGACACAACACAGATACGCAGTATTTT; CDR3aa: CASSQMMGHNTDTQYF
abundance: NA; d_gene: TRBD1; v_gene: TRBV27; j_gene: TRBJ2-7; CDR3nt: TGTGCCAGCAGTTTGGACAGGGGACGCGGCGAGCAGTACTTC; CDR3aa: CASSLDRGRGEQYF
abundance: NA; d_gene: TRBD2; v_gene: TRBV27; j_gene: TRBJ2-1; CDR3nt: TGTGCCAGCAGGATTACTACAGGAGGGACTACCTGGGATGAGCAGTTCTTC; CDR3aa: CASRITTGGTTWDEQFF
abundance: few; d_gene: TRBD1; v_gene: TRBV5-4; j_gene: TRBJ1-5; CDR3nt: TGTGCCAGCAGCCATCAGGGGGCTAGCAATCAGCCCCAGCATTTT; CDR3aa: CASSHQGASNQPQHF
abundance: NA; d_gene: NA; v_gene: TRBV1; j_gene: TRBJ2-1; CDR3nt: TGCACCAGCAGCCCGACTAGCGGGAGATGTAATGAGCAGTTCTTC; CDR3aa: CTSSPTSGRCNEQFF
abundance: NA; d_gene: NA; v_gene: TRBV28; j_gene: TRBJ2-7; CDR3nt: TGTGCCAGCAGTTTGGCTAGAACCTACGAGCAGTACTTC; CDR3aa: CASSLARTYEQYF
abundance: NA; d_gene: NA; v_gene: TRBV30; j_gene: TRBJ2-1; CDR3nt: TGTGCCTGGAGCAGGGGCCAGTACAATGAGCAGTTCTTC; CDR3aa: CAWSRGQYNEQFF
abundance: few; d_gene: NA; v_gene: TRBV11-2; j_gene: TRBJ2-1; CDR3nt: TGTGCCAGCAGCCGACCCCGGAGAAACGAGCAGTTCTTC; CDR3aa: CASSRPRRNEQFF
abundance: NA; d_gene: TRBD1; v_gene: TRBV4-2; j_gene: TRBJ1-2; CDR3nt: TGTGCCAGCAGCCCATCACAGGGGGCGAATAACTATGGCTACACCTTC; CDR3aa: CASSPSQGANNYGYTF
abundance: NA; d_gene: NA; v_gene: TRBV19; j_gene: TRBJ1-1; CDR3nt: TGTGCCAGTAGGCTGGACAGTTTGAACACTGAAGCTTTCTTT; CDR3aa: CASRLDSLNTEAFF
abundance: NA; d_gene: TRBD2; v_gene: TRBV11-3; j_gene: TRBJ2-1; CDR3nt: TGTGCCAGCAGCTTAGGGTCAGCGGGAGGGCCCACCTCCTACAATGAGCAGTTCTTC; CDR3aa: CASSLGSAGGPTSYNEQFF
abundance: few; d_gene: NA; v_gene: TRBV7-9; j_gene: TRBJ2-7; CDR3nt: TGTGCCAGCAGCTTCGAACAGGGTTACGAGCAGTACTTC; CDR3aa: CASSFEQGYEQYF
abundance: NA; d_gene: TRBD2; v_gene: TRBV7-9; j_gene: TRBJ2-1; CDR3nt: TGTTCCAGCAGCTTAGCTAGCGGGATGGTAGATGAGCAGTTCTTC; CDR3aa: CSSSLASGMVDEQFF
abundance: NA; d_gene: TRBD1; v_gene: TRBV5-5; j_gene: TRBJ1-2; CDR3nt: TGTGCCAGCAGCTTGACAGGGGTTGACTATGGCTACACCTTC; CDR3aa: CASSLTGVDYGYTF
abundance: NA; d_gene: TRBD2; v_gene: TRBV7-6; j_gene: TRBJ2-7; CDR3nt: TGTGCCAGCAGCTCGGGACTAGCGGGAGGTAGCGAGCAGTACTTC; CDR3aa: CASSSGLAGGSEQYF
abundance: NA; d_gene: TRBD2; v_gene: TRBV27; j_gene: TRBJ2-7; CDR3nt: TGTGCCAGCAGTTTATCGTGGGCTAGCGGGAGCGTTGAGCAGTACTTC; CDR3aa: CASSLSWASGSVEQYF
abundance: NA; d_gene: TRBD2; v_gene: TRBV30; j_gene: TRBJ2-4; CDR3nt: TGTGCCTGGAGCAATAGCGGGCGGTTCATTCAGTACTTC; CDR3aa: CAWSNSGRFIQYF
abundance: NA; d_gene: NA; v_gene: TRBV6-6; j_gene: TRBJ2-3; CDR3nt: TGTGCCACCCTCAGCACAGATACGCAGTATTTT; CDR3aa: CATLSTDTQYF
abundance: NA; d_gene: TRBD2; v_gene: TRBV30; j_gene: TRBJ2-2; CDR3nt: TGTGCCTGGAGTGACAGGGGACTAGCGGGAGGGCCGGGGGGAGGAACATTTGGAGGGGAGCTGTTTTTT; CDR3aa: CAWSDRGLAGGPGGGTFGGELFF
abundance: NA; d_gene: NA; v_gene: TRBV27; j_gene: TRBJ1-1; CDR3nt: TGTGCCAGCAGTTTGATGGGGGCCCCTGAAGCTTTCTTT; CDR3aa: CASSLMGAPEAFF
abundance: once; d_gene: TRBD1; v_gene: TRBV25-1; j_gene: TRBJ2-7; CDR3nt: TGTGCCAGCAGTGAATTTGGGGACAGGGCCTACGAGCAGTACTTC; CDR3aa: CASSEFGDRAYEQYF
abundance: NA; d_gene: NA; v_gene: TRBV30; j_gene: TRBJ2-1; CDR3nt: TGTGCCTGGAGTGTGGCCAAGGAGCAGTTCTTC; CDR3aa: CAWSVAKEQFF
abundance: few; d_gene: TRBD1; v_gene: TRBV30; j_gene: TRBJ2-7; CDR3nt: TGTGCCTGGAGTACCGGGACAGGGACCTACGAGCAGTACTTC; CDR3aa: CAWSTGTGTYEQYF
abundance: once; d_gene: NA; v_gene: TRBV4-1; j_gene: TRBJ2-7; CDR3nt: TGCGCCAGCAGCCAAGGTGAGACTCCTTACGAGCAGTACTTC; CDR3aa: CASSQGETPYEQYF
abundance: NA; d_gene: NA; v_gene: TRBV29-1; j_gene: TRBJ1-2; CDR3nt: TGCAGCGTTGCCAAGGGGATGGTTAACTATGGCTACACCTTC; CDR3aa: CSVAKGMVNYGYTF
abundance: NA; d_gene: NA; v_gene: TRBV6-1; j_gene: TRBJ1-2; CDR3nt: TGTGCCAGCAGTGAGACTTATGTGTATGGCTACACCTTC; CDR3aa: CASSETYVYGYTF
abundance: NA; d_gene: TRBD1; v_gene: TRBV5-5; j_gene: TRBJ2-2; CDR3nt: TGTGCCAGCAGCTGGGGGACAGGGAAGGAGCTGTTTTTT; CDR3aa: CASSWGTGKELFF
abundance: NA; d_gene: NA; v_gene: TRBV7-9; j_gene: TRBJ2-5; CDR3nt: TGTGCCAGCAGCTTTAGCGCGGCCGTGGGGGGAGACCAAGAGACCCAGTACTTC; CDR3aa: CASSFSAAVGGDQETQYF
abundance: NA; d_gene: TRBD1; v_gene: TRBV27; j_gene: TRBJ2-7; CDR3nt: TGTGCCAGCAGTTCACAGGGGGCGGTTTACGAGCAGTACTTC; CDR3aa: CASSSQGAVYEQYF
abundance: once; d_gene: NA; v_gene: TRBV7-6; j_gene: TRBJ2-5; CDR3nt: TGTGCCAGCAGCTTAGTTGGCGGGATGGGCCAAGAGACCCAGTACTTC; CDR3aa: CASSLVGGMGQETQYF
abundance: NA; d_gene: NA; v_gene: TRBV6-1; j_gene: TRBJ1-1; CDR3nt: TGTGCCAGCAGTGAAGCGCGGGGGATGAACACTGAAGCTTTCTTT; CDR3aa: CASSEARGMNTEAFF
abundance: few; d_gene: NA; v_gene: TRBV10-3; j_gene: TRBJ2-6; CDR3nt: TGTGCCATCAGTAAGGGGGCTGGGGCCAACGTCCTGACTTTC; CDR3aa: CAISKGAGANVLTF
abundance: NA; d_gene: TRBD2; v_gene: TRBV5-6; j_gene: TRBJ2-1; CDR3nt: TGTGCCAGCAGCCACTTACTAGCGCTCGGTGAGCAGTTCTTC; CDR3aa: CASSHLLALGEQFF
abundance: NA; d_gene: TRBD1; v_gene: TRBV7-2; j_gene: TRBJ1-4; CDR3nt: TGTGCCAGCAGCTCTGGACAGGGACGTGAAAAACTGTTTTTT; CDR3aa: CASSSGQGREKLFF
abundance: NA; d_gene: NA; v_gene: TRBV7-8; j_gene: TRBJ2-3; CDR3nt: TGTGCCAGCAGCTCACGGGCGGGGAGCACAGATACGCAGTATTTT; CDR3aa: CASSSRAGSTDTQYF
abundance: NA; d_gene: NA; v_gene: TRBV7-9; j_gene: TRBJ1-1; CDR3nt: TGTGCCAGCAGATCCGGGTCCTGGAGGGAGGGGGCTTTCTTT; CDR3aa: CASRSGSWREGAFF
abundance: NA; d_gene: TRBD1; v_gene: TRBV4-1; j_gene: TRBJ2-7; CDR3nt: TGCGCCAGCAGCCTAGACCCCCCGACAGGGACAGGGGCCTACGAGCAGTACTTC; CDR3aa: CASSLDPPTGTGAYEQYF
abundance: NA; d_gene: TRBD2; v_gene: TRBV4-1; j_gene: TRBJ2-7; CDR3nt: TGCGCCAGCAGCCCAGAAAGCGGGGCAAGCTCCTACGAGCAGTACTTC; CDR3aa: CASSPESGASSYEQYF
abundance: NA; d_gene: NA; v_gene: TRBV18; j_gene: TRBJ2-3; CDR3nt: TGTGCCAGCTCACCCTCCGAGTATGATACGCAGTATTTT; CDR3aa: CASSPSEYDTQYF
abundance: NA; d_gene: NA; v_gene: TRBV7-2; j_gene: TRBJ2-3; CDR3nt: TGTGCCAGCAGCTCGAGACTAACGCGGACAGATACGCAGTATTTT; CDR3aa: CASSSRLTRTDTQYF
abundance: NA; d_gene: TRBD2; v_gene: TRBV6-5; j_gene: TRBJ2-1; CDR3nt: TGTGCCAGCAGTAAAGGACTAGCGAGCAATGAGCAGTTCTTC; CDR3aa: CASSKGLASNEQFF
abundance: NA; d_gene: TRBD2; v_gene: TRBV9; j_gene: TRBJ2-1; CDR3nt: TGTGCCAGCAGCCCCCGACTAGCGGGTGGTAATGAGCAGTTCTTC; CDR3aa: CASSPRLAGGNEQFF
abundance: NA; d_gene: TRBD1; v_gene: TRBV5-6; j_gene: TRBJ1-1; CDR3nt: TGTGCCAGCAGCTTGGGACAGGGTGAAGCTTTCTTT; CDR3aa: CASSLGQGEAFF
abundance: NA; d_gene: NA; v_gene: TRBV28; j_gene: TRBJ1-5; CDR3nt: TGTGCCAGCAGTTCCGGGGACCAGGGGCCCCATCAGCCCCAGCATTTT; CDR3aa: CASSSGDQGPHQPQHF
abundance: few; d_gene: NA; v_gene: TRBV5-1; j_gene: TRBJ1-2; CDR3nt: TGCGCCAGCAGCTTGGCCTCAGCGGACAGAAGCTATGGCTACACCTTC; CDR3aa: CASSLASADRSYGYTF
abundance: NA; d_gene: TRBD1; v_gene: TRBV10-3; j_gene: TRBJ2-1; CDR3nt: TGTGCCATCAGTGAGCCAGGGACAGGGGATGAGCAGTTCTTC; CDR3aa: CAISEPGTGDEQFF
abundance: NA; d_gene: TRBD1; v_gene: TRBV7-9; j_gene: TRBJ2-7; CDR3nt: TGTTCCAGCAGCCCCGGACAGGGAACACTCGAGCAGTACTTC; CDR3aa: CSSSPGQGTLEQYF
abundance: NA; d_gene: TRBD2; v_gene: TRBV18; j_gene: TRBJ2-1; CDR3nt: TGTGCCAGCACCCCGCCGGGACTAGCGGTAAGCTCCTACAATGAGCAGTTCTTC; CDR3aa: CASTPPGLAVSSYNEQFF
abundance: NA; d_gene: TRBD2; v_gene: TRBV4-1; j_gene: TRBJ2-1; CDR3nt: TGCGCCAGCAGCCAAGGGGGGGGATTGTACAATGAGCAGTTCTTC; CDR3aa: CASSQGGGLYNEQFF